This T cell receptor (beta chain) was identified during a study of T cells in localized non-small cell lung cancer. Points from the study as a whole: Blood T cell density predicted longer survival; adjacent-lung clonality, shorter.

Profiling relied on immunoSEQ multiplex PCR, and the TCRdb table lists in-frame clones only, not all of them. The sample contains roughly 2,100 clones, approximately 40% of which appear only once. This clone has a single count. The antigen is not known. Germline lookup yields CDR1 LNHDA and CDR2 SQIVND (reference sequence). This CDR3 is built from 17 residues. Trimming removed 6 bases from V and 4 bases from J; junction bases left unmatched: 16. This chain joins TRBV19 and TRBJ2-7, with TRBD2 matching over 9 bases. This TCR was recovered from a man aged 40 to 69 with stage I lung adenocarcinoma. This material consisted of lung tumor tissue, taken before any cancer treatment. Here the CDR3 DNA reads TGTGCCAGTAGCCCCAAACCGGCTAGCGGGAATATATACGAGCAGTACTTC. Encoded protein: CASSPKPASGNIYEQYF.